These 16 T cell receptor beta chains share one sample of origin, sequenced in a study of post-analysis software for immune sequencing data. These receptors have no known antigen. General study findings and limits: Included in a set of about five TRBV segments more frequent in patients than controls were TRBV5-6, TRBV5-1 and TRBV20-1.

Unique molecular identifiers tagged the TCR beta cDNA libraries. From the PCR reads, TCRdb called clonotypes with MiXCR, one entry per CDR3 protein. The sample shows some 690,000 distinct CDR3 sequences, 25% to 30% of them seen only once. Material: blood. These receptors originate from a girl aged 5 to 17 with multiple sclerosis.

The J gene is TRBJ2-7, the V gene TRBV7-9; either TRBD1 or TRBD2 may fit D (5 bases each). The CDR3 covers 13 residues. V was shortened by 1 base and J by 6 bases, with 10 bases between the two germline ends. Germline CDR1 SEHNR, CDR2 FQNEAQ (reference sequence). CDR3 amino acids: CASSLGAGTEQYF. The CDR3 DNA reads as TGTGCCAGCAGCTTAGGGGCCGGGACCGAGCAGTACTTC.

This clonotype was picked up a small number of times. The chain links TRBV7-2 to TRBJ2-5, with 14 bases identical to TRBD2. The germline CDR1 and CDR2 sequences are SGHTA and FQGNSA. The CDR3 spans 16 residues. The ends lost 7 bases at V and 5 bases at J; junction bases unmatched: 9. The CDR3 nucleotides read TGTGCCAGCATCCAACGACTAGCGGGAGGGGGGGAGACCCAGTACTTC. Protein: CASIQRLAGGGETQYF.

V is TRBV7-2 and J is TRBJ2-1; 7 bases align to TRBD2. CDR3 length equals 16 residues. After removal of 6 bases from V and 6 bases from J, the junction contained 14 bases not matched to a gene. The germline V gene encodes CDR1 SGHTA and CDR2 FQGNSA. CDR3 residues: CASSLAFGGGSNEQFF. The CDR3 coding sequence is TGTGCCAGCAGTCTCGCCTTCGGCGGGGGATCCAATGAGCAGTTCTTC. Full variable domain (remainder filled in from reference TRBV7-2 and TRBJ2-1): GAGVSQSPSNKVTEKGKDVELRCDPISGHTALYWYRQSLGQGLEFLIYFQGNSAPDKSGLPSDRFSAERTGGSVSTLTIQRTQQEDSAVYLCASSLAFGGGSNEQFFGPGTRLTVL.

V is TRBV9 and J is TRBJ2-7, with 10 bases matching TRBD1. The CDR3 is made up of 15 amino acids. V lost 0 bases to trimming and J lost 5 bases; unmatched junction nucleotides: 5. In germline, CDR1 is SGDLS, CDR2 YYNGEE. The CDR3 loop is CASSVATGGRHEQYF. CDR3 bases: TGTGCCAGCAGCGTAGCGACAGGGGGCCGCCACGAGCAGTACTTC.

This chain connects TRBV20-1 to TRBJ1-6; 10 bases align to TRBD1. The CDR3 runs to 12 residues. With V trimmed by 3 bases and J by 10 bases, 0 bases remained unmatched. Germline V CDR1 and CDR2: DFQATT, SNEGSKA (reference sequence). Here the CDR3 reads CSARDRGSPLHF. DNA for the CDR3: TGCAGTGCTAGGGACAGGGGGTCACCCCTCCACTTT.

A few counts support this clonotype. This sequence joins TRBV7-2 and TRBJ2-3; 12 bases agree with TRBD2. Germline lookup yields CDR1 SGHTA and CDR2 FQGNSA. V dropped 4 bases and J dropped 5; count of bases not matched to a gene: 10. The CDR3 sequence is 17 residues long. DNA of the CDR3: TGTGCCAGCAGCTACAGGCCTAGCGGGGGGGCAAGAGATACGCAGTATTTT. Protein sequence: CASSYRPSGGARDTQYF.

This clonotype was picked up many times. The chain combines TRBV7-2 with TRBJ1-2; D gene uncertain. V was trimmed by 1 base and J by 4 bases, leaving 16 bases between them. This CDR3 is built from 16 residues. CDR1 and CDR2 from the germline V gene are SGHTA and FQGNSA. The CDR3 loop reads CASSLDLGKGSYGYTF. In DNA form, the CDR3 reads TGTGCCAGCAGCTTAGATTTGGGGAAGGGCAGCTATGGCTACACCTTC.

The rearrangement uses TRBV6-1 and TRBJ2-5, with D perhaps assigned TRBD1 or TRBD2 (5 bases each). Germline V CDR1 and CDR2: MNHNS, SASEGT. Trimming left V 10 bases short and J 2 bases short, with 17 bases between. This CDR3 is built from 14 residues. The CDR3 DNA reads TGTGCCATCCATGAAGGGACCGCTCAAGAGACCCAGTACTTC. This sequence encodes CAIHEGTAQETQYF.

V gene TRBV20-1 combines with J gene TRBJ1-4; 7 positions agree with TRBD1. Trimming took 0 bases from V and 8 from J; bases not matched to a gene: 9. The CDR3 totals 15 residues. The V gene's germline CDR1 is DFQATT and CDR2 SNEGSKA (reference sequence). DNA of the CDR3: TGCAGTGCTAGAGATAGTGGGACAGTCGGGGAAAAACTGTTTTTT. The encoded protein is CSARDSGTVGEKLFF.

V gene TRBV12-5 combines with J gene TRBJ2-7; 12 bases fit TRBD1. This CDR3 region has 17 residues. The V gene end was trimmed by 2 bases and the J gene end by 7 bases; junction bases not matched to a gene: 12. Germline CDR1 and CDR2: LGHNT and FRNRAP. The DNA for the CDR3 is TGTGCTAGTGGTTTGATCCCTACGGGACAGGGGGCTGCGGAGCAGTACTTC. Protein product: CASGLIPTGQGAAEQYF.

The rearrangement joins TRBV3-1 to TRBJ2-1, with TRBD1 matching over 11 bases. This CDR3 is 14 amino acids long. Germline assignment: CDR1 LGHDT and CDR2 YNNKEL (reference sequence). Unmatched junction bases numbered 4, after V lost 6 bases and J lost 6 bases. CDR3 in amino acids: CASRDGTGGNEQFF. The CDR3 DNA reads as TGTGCCAGCAGAGACGGGACAGGGGGCAATGAGCAGTTCTTC.

With respect to this clonotype: A much larger clone differs by one base, so this may be a read error. The chain couples TRBV7-2 to TRBJ2-1, with 10 bases that match TRBD2. The DNA matches TRBJ2-7 better at its end, which makes the J call doubtful. This CDR3 is 14 amino acids long. The germline CDR1 and CDR2 sequences are SGHTA and FQGNSA. As DNA, the CDR3 is TGTGCCAGCAGCCCAGCGGGAGGGTACAATGAGCAGTACTTC. Translating it yields CASSPAGGYNEQYF.

Concerning this clonotype: This may come from a read error, since a much larger clone is one base off. Written as DNA, the CDR3 is TGTACCAGCAGTAGAGAGACAGGGTTTCTGTCAGAGACCCAGTACTTC. Its translation is CTSSRETGFLSETQYF. The V and J genes are TRBV12-3 or TRBV12-4 and TRBJ2-5; 7 positions agree with TRBD1. The CDR3 extends over 16 amino acids.

This clonotype was counted between two and nine times. The genes are TRBV20-1 and TRBJ1-2; tentative D call: TRBD1 (6 bases). There are 16 residues in the CDR3. Germline V gene sequence: CDR1 DFQATT, CDR2 SNEGSKA (reference sequence). The V end was cut by 6 bases, the J end by 8 bases, with 28 bases between. The CDR3 region has the DNA TGCAGTGCGGACCCGGGACATTTTGTCTCCAGTGGAGGCTACACCTTC. Translating gives CSADPGHFVSSGGYTF.

Only a few counts were recorded for this clonotype. The chain has TRBV6-1 and TRBJ2-1; D may be TRBD2 (5 bases). V was trimmed by 11 bases and J by 6 bases, leaving 23 bases between them. This CDR3 is built from 15 residues. In germline, CDR1 is MNHNS, CDR2 SASEGT. CDR3 sequence (DNA): TGTGCCGGCATCTCCCCGGGCGGAGCGGTCAATGAGCAGTTCTTC. Translation gives CAGISPGGAVNEQFF.

This clonotype came up a few times. This rearrangement joins TRBV29-1 to TRBJ2-7; the D is unclear. Germline V lookup: CDR1 SQVTM, CDR2 ANQGSEA. V was clipped by 1 base and J by 0 bases, with 7 bases between them. There are 13 residues in the CDR3. This CDR3 is CSVEVRPSYEQYF. For the CDR3, the DNA is TGCAGCGTTGAAGTGCGGCCCTCCTACGAGCAGTACTTC.